The rows below give T cell receptor beta chains drawn from one sample of a study of CD8+CD57+ T cells in acquired aplastic anemia. TCRdb re-called the reads through MiXCR, storing one row per CDR3 protein. The sample has around 190,000 distinct CDR3 sequences, approximately 60% seen once. Input material: sorted CD4+, CD8+, or CD8+CD57+ T cells (not recorded which) from PBMCs. These receptors were collected from a human donor in good health. Each CDR3 is given with its conserved first and last residue. The D gene is left open where the match is weak. Part of the rows lack a size; the others show once, few, many or a class for expanded clones.

TRBV3-1	-	few	TRBJ1-5	CASSQSLVLDSGQHF	TGTGCCAGCAGCCAGTCTCTCGTTTTGGACTCCGGGCAGCATTTT
TRBV24-1	-	-	TRBJ1-2	CATSEARQSYGYTF	TGTGCCACCAGTGAGGCCAGACAGTCCTATGGCTACACCTTC
TRBV6-5	-	-	TRBJ1-5	CASSERAQHF	TGTGCCAGCAGTGAGCGGGCCCAGCATTTT
TRBV28	TRBD2	few	TRBJ2-7	CASSLSTSGRAGEQYF	TGTGCCAGCAGTTTGTCGACTAGCGGGAGGGCAGGGGAGCAGTACTTC
TRBV14	-	once	TRBJ2-7	CASSQYTLFYEQYF	TGTGCCAGCAGCCAGTACACACTTTTCTACGAGCAGTACTTC
TRBV2	-	-	TRBJ2-1	CASKRADRGDEQFF	TGTGCCAGCAAGAGGGCGGACCGGGGCGATGAGCAGTTCTTC
TRBV7-9	TRBD1	-	TRBJ1-2	CASSATAGGDGYTF	TGTGCCAGCAGCGCAACGGCAGGGGGCGACGGCTACACCTTC
TRBV19	-	-	TRBJ2-2	CATTSEGGSNTGELFF	TGTGCCACCACATCTGAGGGGGGGTCAAACACCGGGGAGCTGTTTTTT
TRBV27	-	-	TRBJ2-7	CASSLGSKQYF	TGTGCCAGCAGTTTAGGCAGCAAGCAGTACTTC
TRBV10-1	TRBD2	-	TRBJ2-7	CASSELATSGYEQYF	TGCGCCAGCAGTGAGTTGGCGACTAGCGGCTACGAGCAGTACTTC
TRBV15	-	few	TRBJ1-6	CATRESYSDNSPLHF	TGTGCCACCAGGGAATCCTATTCAGATAATTCACCCCTCCACTTT
TRBV5-4	-	few	TRBJ2-7	CASTDRRGYEQYF	TGTGCCAGCACCGACAGGAGGGGCTACGAGCAGTACTTC
TRBV25-1	-	-	TRBJ2-6	CASSDWSVSSGANVLTF	TGTGCCAGCAGTGATTGGTCAGTAAGCTCTGGGGCCAACGTCCTGACTTTC
TRBV12-3/TRBV12-4	-	-	TRBJ1-1	CASSLVADPNWNTEAFF	TGTGCCAGCAGTTTAGTAGCAGACCCAAATTGGAACACTGAAGCTTTCTTT
TRBV20-1	-	once	TRBJ1-1	CSAIRGGTEAFF	TGCAGTGCTATTCGGGGGGGGACTGAAGCTTTCTTT
TRBV6-6	TRBD1	-	TRBJ1-1	CASSDRGPMNTEAFF	TGTGCCAGCAGTGACAGGGGCCCTATGAACACTGAAGCTTTCTTT
TRBV24-1	-	-	TRBJ2-3	CATSDLYRGTDTQYF	TGTGCCACCAGTGATTTGTACAGGGGCACAGATACGCAGTATTTT
TRBV20-1	TRBD1	-	TRBJ1-4	CSAQRDREKLFF	TGCAGTGCTCAGAGGGACAGGGAAAAACTGTTTTTT
TRBV4-2	TRBD2	many	TRBJ2-1	CASSQDLGGGHNEQFF	TGTGCCAGCAGCCAAGATCTTGGCGGGGGGCACAATGAGCAGTTCTTC
TRBV7-8	-	-	TRBJ1-5	CASSQFHRQPQHF	TGTGCCAGCAGCCAATTCCATAGACAGCCCCAGCATTTT
TRBV29-1	-	few	TRBJ2-7	CSLLRDPEQYF	TGCAGCTTACTCCGGGATCCAGAGCAGTACTTC
TRBV7-6	-	once	TRBJ2-5	CASSLGRGMGETQYF	TGTGCCAGCAGCTTAGGCAGGGGCATGGGGGAGACCCAGTACTTC
TRBV20-1	TRBD1	-	TRBJ1-5	CSARDRDLLSNQPQHF	TGCAGTGCCAGGGACAGGGACCTCCTTAGCAATCAGCCCCAGCATTTT
TRBV20-1	-	-	TRBJ2-7	CSARAGASSYEQYF	TGCAGTGCTAGGGCGGGGGCGAGCTCCTACGAGCAGTACTTC
TRBV15	-	-	TRBJ2-7	CATSNQGPTYEQYF	TGTGCCACCAGCAATCAGGGGCCGACCTACGAGCAGTACTTC
TRBV15	-	-	TRBJ1-3	CATSGQRDKVDTIYF	TGTGCCACCAGCGGTCAAAGGGACAAAGTAGACACCATATATTTT
TRBV20-1	-	-	TRBJ2-7	CSAREGNPEQYF	TGCAGTGCTAGAGAGGGTAATCCCGAGCAGTACTTC
TRBV19	TRBD2	many	TRBJ2-3	CASRDREGNTDTQYF	TGTGCCAGTAGAGACCGGGAGGGCAATACAGATACGCAGTATTTT
TRBV7-3	-	-	TRBJ2-3	CASSPKGADTQYF	TGTGCCAGCAGCCCTAAGGGGGCAGATACGCAGTATTTT
TRBV4-1	TRBD2	many	TRBJ2-7	CASSQEAGESSYEQYF	TGCGCCAGCAGCCAAGAGGCGGGAGAGAGCTCCTACGAGCAGTACTTC
TRBV7-6	-	-	TRBJ2-2	CASSLGSGRTGELFF	TGTGCCAGCAGCTTAGGTTCAGGGAGAACCGGGGAGCTGTTTTTT
TRBV2	-	many	TRBJ1-1	CASSEGKMNTEAFF	TGTGCCAGCAGTGAGGGTAAGATGAACACTGAAGCTTTCTTT